These T cell receptor beta chains were read from a single sample in a study of blood T cell repertoires in COVID-19. The repertoire was sequenced with immunoSEQ multiplex PCR; TCRdb's copy has only in-frame clones and lacks some. The profile covers about 190,000 clones, with around 89% appearing a single time and around 0.63% taken by the ten largest. Sequenced input: peripheral blood. These TCRs come from a man aged 50 to 60 with acute or convalescent COVID-19. The CDR3 runs from the conserved cysteine through the conserved F or W. Fields, in order: V gene, D gene, CDR3 length, J gene, clone size, CDR3 DNA, CDR3 protein. The D gene is left open where the match is weak. For some rows the clone size is stated as once, few or many, or as a class when expanded; others skip it.

TRBV28	TRBD1	14	TRBJ1-4	.	TGTGCCAGCATTACCGACAGGGTACGGGAAAAACTGTTTTTT	CASITDRVREKLFF
TRBV18	TRBD1	15	TRBJ1-3	.	TGTGCCAGCTCACCACGGGCAGGGGGTACGGACACCATATATTTT	CASSPRAGGTDTIYF
TRBV4-1	TRBD2	19	TRBJ2-1	.	TGCGCCAGCAGCCAGATCCCCGACAGGACTAGCGGGAGGAAGAGGGAGCAGTTCTTC	CASSQIPDRTSGRKREQFF
TRBV5-3	.	18	TRBJ1-1	once	TGTGCCAGAAGCTCGGTCGGCGTCGGGGGGCCTATGAACACTGAAGCTTTCTTT	CARSSVGVGGPMNTEAFF
TRBV3-1/TRBV3-2	.	13	TRBJ2-3	.	TGTGCCAGCAGCCAAGGCGGCGCAGATACGCAGTATTTT	CASSQGGADTQYF
TRBV9	.	16	TRBJ2-2	.	TGTGCCAGCAGCGCGGCCGGGACACCGGACACCGGGGAGCTGTTTTTT	CASSAAGTPDTGELFF
TRBV6-1	.	13	TRBJ1-1	.	TGTGCCAGCAGTGAAGTTGAGGACACTGAAGCTTTCTTT	CASSEVEDTEAFF
TRBV19	TRBD1	15	TRBJ2-2	.	TGTGCCAGTAGACACAGGGGTCAGAACACCGGGGAGCTGTTTTTT	CASRHRGQNTGELFF
TRBV15	TRBD1	17	TRBJ1-2	once	TGTGCCACCAGCAGAGATCGTGGGTTGGGACAGTCGTGGGGCTACACCTTC	CATSRDRGLGQSWGYTF
TRBV14	.	12	TRBJ1-1	once	TGTGCCAGCAGACCTAGAACTCATGAAGCTTTCTTT	CASRPRTHEAFF
TRBV7-2	.	12	TRBJ1-2	.	TGTGCCAGCAGCTTAATCGGGGGTGGCTACACCTTC	CASSLIGGGYTF
TRBV15	.	17	TRBJ2-2	.	TGTGCCACCAGCAGAGATAGAAGCCACGCCGACACCGGGGAGCTGTTTTTT	CATSRDRSHADTGELFF
TRBV6-1	TRBD2	14	TRBJ2-7	.	TGTGCCAGCAGTGAAGCGAGGACTAGCAACGAGCAGTACTTC	CASSEARTSNEQYF
TRBV7-9	.	14	TRBJ2-7	.	TGTGCCAGCAGCATAGACTACGCCTCAAGCGAGCAGTACTTC	CASSIDYASSEQYF
TRBV6-5	.	15	TRBJ2-2	once	TGTGCCAGCAGTTATCGGGGGAATCCCACCGGGGAGCTGTTTTTT	CASSYRGNPTGELFF
TRBV28	.	13	TRBJ1-3	.	TGTGCCAGCAGTCCAACTTCTGGAAACACCATATATTTT	CASSPTSGNTIYF
TRBV5-4	TRBD2	14	TRBJ2-7	.	TGTGCCAGCAGGCGGGGGGAGGGCTCCTACGAGCAGTACTTC	CASRRGEGSYEQYF
TRBV2	.	13	TRBJ2-1	.	TGTGCCATTCAGGGGGGTTTGGTCAATGAGCAGTTCTTC	CAIQGGLVNEQFF
TRBV15	.	12	TRBJ1-1	few	TGTGCCACCAGCAGAGCAAACACTGAAGCTTTCTTT	CATSRANTEAFF
TRBV3-1/TRBV3-2	.	13	TRBJ1-2	.	TGTGCCAGCAGCCAAGCCCAATTTCATGGCTACACCTTC	CASSQAQFHGYTF
TRBV27	TRBD1	15	TRBJ1-1	once	TGTGCCAGCAGTTTATCTCGAGACAGGGTAGCCGAAGCTTTCTTT	CASSLSRDRVAEAFF
TRBV9	.	14	TRBJ1-2	.	TGTGCCAGCAGCGCGGAACAGCGGTCCTATGGCTACACCTTC	CASSAEQRSYGYTF
TRBV30	.	14	TRBJ2-2	few	TGTGCCTGGAGTGTACTCCGGAACACCGGGGAGCTGTTTTTT	CAWSVLRNTGELFF
TRBV2	.	16	TRBJ2-6	.	TGTGCCAGCAGTGTCGGGGCAGGGGTTGGGGCCAACGTCCTGACTTTC	CASSVGAGVGANVLTF
TRBV25-1	.	14	TRBJ1-5	.	TGTGCCAGCAGTGAAGTTTGGGCAAATCAGCCCCAGCATTTT	CASSEVWANQPQHF
TRBV28	.	15	TRBJ1-5	.	TGTGCCAGCAGTGTAAATGCCGGTATCAATCAGCCCCAGCATTTT	CASSVNAGINQPQHF
TRBV9	TRBD1	15	TRBJ1-1	.	TGTGCCAGCAGCGCAGACAGGACAGGGGGGACTGAAGCTTTCTTT	CASSADRTGGTEAFF
TRBV9	.	13	TRBJ1-1	.	TGTGCCAGCAGCGTAGACACGAACACTGAAGCTTTCTTT	CASSVDTNTEAFF
TRBV28	TRBD1	17	TRBJ2-7	.	TGTGCCAGCAGTATATACTTCAGACAGGGTGGATCCTACGAGCAGTACTTC	CASSIYFRQGGSYEQYF
TRBV5-5	.	14	TRBJ1-5	.	TGTGCCAGCAGCTCCGCTGTCAGAAATCAGCCCCAGCATTTT	CASSSAVRNQPQHF
TRBV12-5	.	14	TRBJ1-3	.	TGTGCTAGTGGTTTCTCCGGGTTCGGAAACACCATATATTTT	CASGFSGFGNTIYF
TRBV6-5	TRBD1	15	TRBJ1-6	.	TGTGCCAGCAACGTCTGGGACAGTTGGAATTCACCCCTCCACTTT	CASNVWDSWNSPLHF
TRBV12-5	.	14	TRBJ2-1	.	TGTGCTAGTGGTTTGGGGAACTCAGGCGATGAGCAGTTCTTC	CASGLGNSGDEQFF
TRBV5-1	TRBD2	14	TRBJ2-7	.	TGCGCCAGCAGCTTGGGTAGCGGGAGCTACGAGCAGTACTTC	CASSLGSGSYEQYF
TRBV10-2	.	10	TRBJ2-5	once	TGCGCCAGCAGCGGAGAGACCCAGTACTTC	CASSGETQYF
TRBV7-9	TRBD1	14	TRBJ2-7	.	TGTGCCAGCAGCTTATTGGACAGGGGGCCCGAGCAGTACTTC	CASSLLDRGPEQYF
TRBV28	.	13	TRBJ1-2	.	TGTGCCACCGGAGAGCACAGGGAAAAGGGCTACACCTTC	CATGEHREKGYTF
TRBV19	.	14	TRBJ2-2	few	TGTGCCAGTACCCTAGGGAGAAACACCGGGGAGCTGTTTTTT	CASTLGRNTGELFF
TRBV30	TRBD1	17	TRBJ1-3	.	TGTGCCTGGAGTGTAATGGACAGGGCCTTCTCTGGAAACACCATATATTTT	CAWSVMDRAFSGNTIYF
TRBV30	.	13	TRBJ2-3	.	TGTGCCTCCGCCCAGGGCGGCGCAGATACGCAGTATTTT	CASAQGGADTQYF
TRBV9	.	16	TRBJ1-4	.	TGTGCCAGCAGCGTCGGGGAGAGGCTTTTAAGGGAAAAACTGTTTTTT	CASSVGERLLREKLFF
TRBV6-6	.	14	TRBJ1-6	once	TGTGCCAGCAGTTCCGGGTCTTATAATTCACCCCTCCACTTT	CASSSGSYNSPLHF
TRBV28	TRBD1	15	TRBJ1-1	once	TGTGCCAGCAGTTCTGCCGGGACAGCCCCACCTGAAGCTTTCTTT	CASSSAGTAPPEAFF
TRBV5-1	TRBD1	17	TRBJ2-6	.	TGCGCCAGCAGCGACGGGACAGCAGCCTCTGGGGCCAACGTCCTGACTTTC	CASSDGTAASGANVLTF